The next 12 T cell receptor beta chains were all read from a single sample in a study of CD8 T cells in Susac syndrome. RNA was extracted with the RNeasy kit, and a quantity of about 0.45 to 1 ug was reverse transcribed using random hexamers. TCRdb reprocessed the immunoSEQ multiplex PCR reads via MiXCR and lists one record per CDR3 protein. The table lists 150,000 to 160,000 distinct CDR3 sequences, about 94% of them singletons. Sequencing used CD8+ T cells from PBMCs. The origin of the receptors is a human donor with multiple sclerosis.

The V call is TRBV19, the J call TRBJ1-1; no clear D gene. Germline values: CDR1 LNHDA, CDR2 SQIVND (reference sequence). The CDR3 is made up of 18 amino acids. Trimming left V 6 bases short and J 0 bases short, with 23 bases between. Written as DNA, the CDR3 is TGTGCCAGTAGCCCACGGAGCCTGGGAGGCCCCATGAACACTGAAGCTTTCTTT. Translation gives CASSPRSLGGPMNTEAFF.

The chain uses TRBV29-1 and TRBJ1-2, with 7 bases lining up with TRBD1. The junction had 9 bases not matched to a gene; V was cut back by 7 bases and J by 7 bases. Per the germline V gene, CDR1 is SQVTM and CDR2 is ANQGSEA. This CDR3 has 12 amino acids. This CDR3 reads CSALTGRGGYTF. The DNA of the CDR3 is TGCAGCGCTTTGACAGGGCGTGGTGGCTACACCTTC.

V is TRBV7-8 and J is TRBJ2-5; TRBD2 agrees at 12 bases. There are 15 residues in the CDR3. CDR1 is SGHVS, CDR2 FQNEAQ, per germline. V shed 4 bases and J 5 bases; nucleotides not matched to a gene: 5. CDR3 DNA: TGTGCCAGCAGCTCTCTAGCGGGGGGGCAGGAGACCCAGTACTTC. Protein sequence: CASSSLAGGQETQYF. The entire variable domain, with the rest obtained from reference TRBV7-8 and TRBJ2-5, is as follows: GAGVSQSPRYKVAKRGQDVALRCDPISGHVSLFWYQQALGQGPEFLTYFQNEAQLDKSGLPSDRFFAERPEGSVSTLKIQRTQQEDSAVYLCASSSLAGGQETQYFGPGTRLLVL.

The chain has TRBV28 and TRBJ2-4, with D tentatively TRBD1 or TRBD2 (5 bases each). The CDR3 extends over 15 amino acids. Germline lookup yields CDR1 MDHEN and CDR2 SYDVKM. V was pared by 10 bases and J by 3 bases, with 19 bases between. DNA for the CDR3: TGTGCCACCTTCTCATTGTGGGACGGCAAAAACATTCAGTACTTC. Translated: CATFSLWDGKNIQYF. Complete variable domain (other parts from reference TRBV28 and TRBJ2-4): DVKVTQSSRYLVKRTGEKVFLECVQDMDHENMFWYRQDPGLGLRLIYFSYDVKMKEKGDIPEGYSVSREKKERFSLILESASTNQTSMYLCATFSLWDGKNIQYFGAGTRLSVL.

The V gene is TRBV20-1, the J gene TRBJ2-7, with TRBD2 as a possible D gene (5 bases). Germline V gene lookup returns CDR1 DFQATT and CDR2 SNEGSKA (reference sequence). The CDR3 is 17 amino acids. The germline V and J ends were trimmed by 0 bases and 0 bases, with 18 bases remaining between them. The CDR3: CSARDARKTDYSYEQYF. Here the CDR3 DNA reads TGCAGTGCTAGAGACGCCAGAAAAACCGACTACTCCTACGAGCAGTACTTC.

The V call is TRBV20-1, the J call TRBJ1-2, with D perhaps TRBD1 (5 bases). Germline CDR1 DFQATT, CDR2 SNEGSKA (reference sequence). CDR3 size: 14 residues. V was clipped by 5 bases and J by 8 bases, with 21 bases between them. The CDR3 reads CSAGSLGPFEGYTF. The CDR3 DNA is TGCAGTGCTGGCTCATTGGGGCCCTTTGAGGGCTACACCTTC.

The V gene is TRBV2, the J gene TRBJ1-2, with D perhaps TRBD1 (5 bases). Germline V gene lookup returns CDR1 SNHLY and CDR2 FYNNEI. CDR3 length equals 11 residues. The ends were cut back, 6 bases at V and 8 bases at J, with 10 bases in the middle. CDR3 residues: CASRNRRGYTF. Here the CDR3 DNA reads TGTGCCAGCAGGAACAGGCGCGGCTACACCTTC.

The V gene is TRBV20-1, the J gene TRBJ2-1, with a weak D call TRBD1 (6 bases). This CDR3 spans 13 amino acids. V was clipped by 7 bases and J by 10 bases, with 20 bases between them. The germline V gene has CDR1 DFQATT and CDR2 SNEGSKA (reference sequence). CDR3 region: CSVRGDMKREQFF. The CDR3 nucleotides are TGCAGTGTCAGGGGAGACATGAAACGCGAGCAGTTCTTC.

The chain combines TRBV11-2 with TRBJ2-7; D is undetermined. The CDR3 runs to 13 residues. Per the germline V gene, CDR1 is SGHAT and CDR2 is FQNNGV. The germline V and J ends were trimmed by 6 bases and 5 bases, with 14 bases remaining between them. The CDR3 region is CASRPSRSHEQYF. Written as DNA, the CDR3 is TGTGCCAGCAGGCCCTCGAGGTCCCACGAGCAGTACTTC.

This sequence joins TRBV30 and TRBJ1-6, with TRBD1 matching 9 bases. The germline CDR1 and CDR2 sequences are GTSNPN and SVGIG (reference sequence). This CDR3 comprises 13 residues. J gave up 8 bases and V 4 bases, and 3 bases lay outside the gene matches. CDR3 sequence reads: CAWKGTGYSPLHF. DNA of the CDR3: TGTGCCTGGAAGGGGACAGGGTATTCACCCCTCCACTTT.

This clonotype was observed once. The CDR3 sequence is CASRNGQGRFNEQFF. Here the CDR3 DNA reads TGTGCCAGCAGGAACGGACAGGGGAGGTTCAATGAGCAGTTCTTC. The V gene is TRBV27, the J gene TRBJ2-1, with 9 nucleotides matching TRBD1. The CDR3 contains 15 residues. The V gene's germline CDR1 is MNHEY and CDR2 SMNVEV (reference sequence). Trimming at V came to 6 bases and at J to 6 bases, leaving 9 bases not matched to a gene.

This chain uses TRBV9 with TRBJ2-1; 11 bases agree with TRBD2. V was clipped by 3 bases and J by 4 bases; unmatched bases: 6. CDR1 is SGDLS, CDR2 YYNGEE, per germline. This CDR3 region has 16 residues. The CDR3, as DNA: TGTGCCAGCAGCGGAACTAGCGGGGGCCGTTACAATGAGCAGTTCTTC. Translating it yields CASSGTSGGRYNEQFF.